The clone carrying this TCR beta chain was detected only a few times. Its matching antigen is unknown. These data originate in a study of blood T cells in healthy people across ages. Study-level points and caveats: Using unsorted PBMCs precluded a conclusive naive versus antigen-experienced comparison.

This CDR3 has 16 residues. V lost 4 bases, J lost 3 bases, and 6 bases stayed unmatched. Germline CDR1 reads LNHDA; CDR2 reads SQIVND (reference sequence). Together with a sample-barcoded 5' primer, a J-beta primer mix was included in a second PCR lasting about 7 to 11 cycles. TCRdb re-called the 5' RACE reads with MiXCR, one entry per CDR3 protein. The sample lists around 1,000,000 distinct CDR3 sequences, about 23% occurring once. Donors gave roughly 10 milliliters of peripheral blood apiece. These data were also filed under a second study, of T cells of mothers and their children. That source reports: Second-PCR amplification with M1S added sample barcodes and 2-4 random nucleotides.

The sequencing input was blood. The gene calls are TRBV19 and TRBJ2-3, with TRBD2 matching over 11 bases. The sequence came from a girl aged 2 to 10 in good health. DNA for the CDR3: TGTGCCAGTAGTACGATACTAGCGGGAGCAACAGATACGCAGTATTTT. Protein sequence: CASSTILAGATDTQYF. Drawing the rest from reference TRBV19 and TRBJ2-3, the complete variable domain is DGGITQSPKYLFRKEGQNVTLSCEQNLNHDAMYWYRQDPGQGLRLIYYSQIVNDFQKGDIAEGYSVSREKKESFPLTVTSAQKNPTAFYLCASSTILAGATDTQYFGPGTRLTVL.